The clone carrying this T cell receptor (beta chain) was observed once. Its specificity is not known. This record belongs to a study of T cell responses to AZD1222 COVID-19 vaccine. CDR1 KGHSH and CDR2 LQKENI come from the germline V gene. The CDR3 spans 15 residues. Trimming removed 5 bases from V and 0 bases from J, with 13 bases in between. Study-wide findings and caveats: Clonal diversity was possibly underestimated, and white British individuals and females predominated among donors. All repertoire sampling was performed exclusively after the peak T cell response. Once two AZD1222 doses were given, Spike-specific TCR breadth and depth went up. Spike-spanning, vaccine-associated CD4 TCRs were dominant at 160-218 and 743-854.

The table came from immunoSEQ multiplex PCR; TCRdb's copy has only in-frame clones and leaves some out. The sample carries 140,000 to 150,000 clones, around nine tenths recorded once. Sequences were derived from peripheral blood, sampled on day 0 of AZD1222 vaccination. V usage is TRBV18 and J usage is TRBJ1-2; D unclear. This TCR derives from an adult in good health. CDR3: CASSSVQATNYGYTF. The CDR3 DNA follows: TGTGCCAGCTCATCGGTCCAGGCCACTAACTATGGCTACACCTTC.